Below are 9 T cell receptor beta chains sequenced from a single sample in a study of T cell responses to AZD1222 COVID-19 vaccine. Clones were read by immunoSEQ multiplex PCR, and TCRdb kept only the in-frame ones, dropping some. The sample contains around 110,000 clones, 70% to 90% of which appear only once. Sample: peripheral blood, taken on day 0 of MenACWY control vaccination. The origin of the receptors is an adult in good health.

The chain joins TRBV5-1 to TRBJ1-2; D is undetermined. CDR3 length: 14 residues. Germline CDR1 reads SGHRS; CDR2 reads YFSETQ. The ends were cut back, 4 bases at V and 0 bases at J, with 10 bases in the middle. The CDR3 nucleotides read TGCGCCAGCAGCCGGGCCCTAGCTAACTATGGCTACACCTTC. This codes for CASSRALANYGYTF. The whole variable domain, filled in from reference TRBV5-1 and TRBJ1-2, reads KAGVTQTPRYLIKTRGQQVTLSCSPISGHRSVSWYQQTPGQGLQFLFEYFSETQRNKGNFPGRFSGRQFSNSRSEMNVSTLELGDSALYLCASSRALANYGYTFGSGTRLTVV.

This rearrangement joins TRBV9 to TRBJ2-5, with D perhaps matching TRBD2 (6 bases). Trimming stripped 0 bases from V and 4 bases from J, with 13 bases between. The germline V gene encodes CDR1 SGDLS and CDR2 YYNGEE. This CDR3 contains 15 residues. CDR3 region: CASSVAPREAETQYF. The CDR3 nucleotides read TGTGCCAGCAGCGTAGCTCCGAGGGAGGCAGAGACCCAGTACTTC.

This clone was detected a few times. In nucleotides, the CDR3 is TGTGCCAGCAGACGATCTCAGGGATACCAGGGTCGTACTGAAGCTTTCTTT. It is translated as CASRRSQGYQGRTEAFF. J is TRBJ1-1 and V is TRBV7-9, with D perhaps matching TRBD1 (5 bases). Per the germline V gene, CDR1 is SEHNR and CDR2 is FQNEAQ (reference sequence). There are 17 residues in the CDR3. Trimming took off 6 bases at V and 5 bases at J, with 25 bases between the two ends.

The CDR3 loop reads CASRRVRPEAFF. In DNA, the CDR3 is TGTGCCTCACGACGGGTTAGGCCTGAAGCTTTCTTT. The V and J genes are TRBV6-4 and TRBJ1-1; D not resolved. V was clipped by 11 bases and J by 6 bases, with 16 bases between them. CDR1 is MRHNA, CDR2 SNTAGT, per germline. The CDR3 runs to 12 residues.

With regard to this clone: At the DNA level, this CDR3 is encoded by other sequences in the same sample as well. The gene calls are TRBV6-5 and TRBJ2-2; D remains unclear. The V gene lost 0 bases and the J gene lost 6 bases, with 8 bases spanning the gap. From germline, CDR1 is MNHEY and CDR2 SVGAGI. CDR3 size: 14 residues. In nucleotides, the CDR3 is TGTGCCAGCAGTTACTCTGAAGGCGCCGGGGAGCTGTTTTTT. Translated, it gives CASSYSEGAGELFF.

The J gene is TRBJ1-5, the V gene TRBV19; the match to TRBD1 covers 8 bases. The ends lost 6 bases at V and 0 bases at J; junction bases unmatched: 13. The CDR3 runs 18 residues. Germline values: CDR1 LNHDA, CDR2 SQIVND (reference sequence). The CDR3 sequence: CASRDYFGQGYSNQPQHF. CDR3 DNA: TGTGCCAGTAGAGACTACTTTGGACAGGGATATAGCAATCAGCCCCAGCATTTT. The variable domain in full, completed from reference TRBV19 and TRBJ1-5, reads DGGITQSPKYLFRKEGQNVTLSCEQNLNHDAMYWYRQDPGQGLRLIYYSQIVNDFQKGDIAEGYSVSREKKESFPLTVTSAQKNPTAFYLCASRDYFGQGYSNQPQHFGDGTRLSIL.

This chain uses TRBV3-1 (or the pseudogene TRBV3-2) with TRBJ2-7, with 9 nucleotides matching TRBD1. The germline CDR1 and CDR2 sequences are LGHDT and YNNKEL (reference sequence). This CDR3 comprises 16 residues. V trimming: 3 bases; J trimming: 3 bases; junction bases outside the gene matches: 9. The DNA of the CDR3 is TGTGCCAGCAGCCACACAGTCCGGGACAGGGTCTACGAGCAGTACTTC. This sequence encodes CASSHTVRDRVYEQYF.

The V call is TRBV5-1, the J call TRBJ1-3; D remains unclear. The germline V gene encodes CDR1 SGHRS and CDR2 YFSETQ. CDR3 length: 15 residues. V was cut by 0 bases and J by 0 bases, with 7 bases left in between. The CDR3 DNA follows: TGCGCCAGCAGCTTGGTGGCAGACTCTGGAAACACCATATATTTT. It encodes CASSLVADSGNTIYF.

This chain connects TRBV7-6 to TRBJ1-3; D might be TRBD1 (6 bases). Germline values: CDR1 SGHVS, CDR2 FNYEAQ. The CDR3 spans 19 residues. Trimming shortened V by 5 bases and J by 0 bases, and 23 bases separated the two germline ends. For the CDR3, the DNA is TGTGCCAGCAGCGGTAGGACAGCCTCGGGAGGGATCTCTGGAAACACCATATATTTT. It is translated as CASSGRTASGGISGNTIYF.